A single sample gave rise to the 18 T cell receptor beta chains below, sequenced in a study of shared clonotypes between healthy human individuals. Assay: immunoSEQ multiplex PCR; the TCRdb copy retains only in-frame clones and omits some. Among some 500,000 clones listed, almost 97% were seen once. Input material: naive CD4+ T cells sorted from blood. Subset in this sample: CD45RA+ positively selected. Receptor source: a woman aged 30 to 39 in good health.

J is TRBJ2-3 and V is TRBV6-5; D is perhaps TRBD1 (7 bases). Trimming stripped 6 bases from V and 0 bases from J, with 13 bases between. Germline V gives CDR1 MNHEY, CDR2 SVGAGI. The CDR3 sequence is 15 residues long. CDR3 sequence: CASRRDSTSTDTQYF. The CDR3 bases are TGTGCCAGCAGGCGGGACAGTACTAGCACAGATACGCAGTATTTT.

The count of this clone is one. This chain uses TRBV11-1 with TRBJ1-1, with TRBD1 as a possible D gene (6 bases). The CDR3 covers 15 residues. CDR1 SGHAT and CDR2 FQDESV come from the germline V gene (reference sequence). The V end lost 5 bases, the J end lost 6 bases, and 19 bases lay between the germline ends. The CDR3 here is CASSVTARGGPEAFF. The CDR3 coding sequence is TGTGCCAGCAGCGTGACAGCCAGGGGCGGGCCTGAAGCTTTCTTT.

The chain has TRBV18 and TRBJ2-7; D is possibly TRBD1 or TRBD2 (5 bases each). The V gene lost 3 bases and the J gene lost 4 bases, with 16 bases spanning the gap. This CDR3 has 15 amino acids. Germline CDR1 and CDR2: KGHSH and LQKENI. The CDR3 protein is CASSPGTATGYEQYF. The CDR3 bases are TGTGCCAGCTCACCTGGGACCGCTACGGGGTACGAGCAGTACTTC.

The chain joins TRBV2 to TRBJ1-2, with TRBD1 matching 8 bases. The V and J ends lost 10 bases and 0 bases, in that order; junction bases with no gene match: 10. This CDR3 has 15 amino acids. Germline V gene lookup returns CDR1 SNHLY and CDR2 FYNNEI. CDR3 in DNA: TGTGCCACGTCCCGGGACAGGTCCGCTAACTATGGCTACACCTTC. Amino acid sequence: CATSRDRSANYGYTF. The whole variable domain, remainder taken from reference TRBV2 and TRBJ1-2, is EPEVTQTPSHQVTQMGQEVILRCVPISNHLYFYWYRQILGQKVEFLVSFYNNEISEKSEIFDDQFSVERPDGSNFTLKIRSTKLEDSAMYFCATSRDRSANYGYTFGSGTRLTVV.

V is TRBV5-1 and J is TRBJ2-3; 16 bases match TRBD2. J was trimmed by 2 bases and V by 4 bases; bases with no gene match: 10. Germline assignment: CDR1 SGHRS and CDR2 YFSETQ. This CDR3 region has 19 residues. The DNA of the CDR3 is TGCGCCAGCAGCCCGGGACTAGCGGGAGGGCCTCTGCTCACAGATACGCAGTATTTT. It codes for CASSPGLAGGPLLTDTQYF.

This clone occurred once. The CDR3 loop reads CASSSPLAGAYNEQFF. The CDR3 bases are TGTGCCAGCAGCTCCCCCCTAGCGGGGGCCTACAATGAGCAGTTCTTC. V gene TRBV7-9 combines with J gene TRBJ2-1; 10 bases match TRBD2. The CDR3 spans 16 residues. Trimming cost V 4 bases and J 2 bases; bases outside gene matches: 5. Germline V gene sequence: CDR1 SEHNR, CDR2 FQNEAQ (reference sequence).

The chain couples TRBV12-5 to TRBJ2-5; no reliable D call. The germline V gene has CDR1 LGHNT and CDR2 FRNRAP. V was clipped by 1 base and J by 5 bases, with 2 bases between them. The CDR3 covers 11 residues. The CDR3 sequence is CASGLDETQYF. The DNA of the CDR3 is TGTGCTAGTGGTTTGGATGAGACCCAGTACTTC.

In its sample, this clone was seen once. This sequence joins TRBV28 and TRBJ2-5; tentatively, D is TRBD2 (6 bases). The J call may be incorrect, as the DNA end agrees better with TRBJ2-7. The germline V gene has CDR1 MDHEN and CDR2 SYDVKM. This CDR3 region has 13 residues. The CDR3: CASSLGGIYEQYF. CDR3 sequence (DNA): TGTGCCAGCAGTTTAGGAGGGATCTACGAGCAGTACTTC.

The chain is built from TRBV7-9 and TRBJ1-2; TRBD1 matches at 7 bases. The V gene's germline CDR1 is SEHNR and CDR2 FQNEAQ (reference sequence). The J segment lost 0 bases and the V segment lost 5 bases, leaving 6 bases of the junction unmatched. The CDR3 runs 15 residues. CDR3 nucleotides: TGTGCCAGCAGCGCCAAGACAGGGCCTAACTATGGCTACACCTTC. It codes for CASSAKTGPNYGYTF.

The chain has TRBV6-1 and TRBJ2-7; 7 bases map to TRBD2. Germline lookup yields CDR1 MNHNS and CDR2 SASEGT. This CDR3 comprises 15 residues. Trimming cost V 1 base and J 5 bases; bases outside gene matches: 8. CDR3 DNA: TGTGCCAGCAGTGAAGTTGCGGGAGTGATCCACGAGCAGTACTTC. Translating gives CASSEVAGVIHEQYF.

CDR3 in amino acids: CASSAYSGSLDEQYF. The DNA of the CDR3 is TGTGCCAGCAGCGCATATAGCGGGAGTCTCGACGAGCAGTACTTC. The V call is TRBV9, the J call TRBJ2-7; 9 bases map to TRBD2. CDR3 size: 15 residues. V was pared by 3 bases and J by 5 bases, with 9 bases of the junction left unmatched. Germline assignment: CDR1 SGDLS and CDR2 YYNGEE.

The chain employs TRBV4-1 and TRBJ2-1; weak D call: TRBD2 (8 bases). V was pared by 4 bases and J by 2 bases, with 15 bases between. The length of the CDR3 is 16 residues. Germline assignment: CDR1 MGHRA and CDR2 YSYEKL. For the CDR3, the DNA is TGCGCCAGCAGCCGCATAGCGGGACAGCCCTACAATGAGCAGTTCTTC. It translates to CASSRIAGQPYNEQFF.

This clone was seen once. The chain combines TRBV5-1 with TRBJ2-2; TRBD1 matches at 8 bases. CDR3 length: 17 residues. V was pared by 1 base and J by 3 bases, with 8 bases of the junction left unmatched. The germline gives CDR1 SGHRS, CDR2 YFSETQ. CDR3 sequence (DNA): TGCGCCAGCAGCTTGCCAGGGGGCGGCTTGGACACCGGGGAGCTGTTTTTT. Translation gives CASSLPGGGLDTGELFF.

CDR3 in DNA: TGCGCCAGTGTCCGGGACACGAGCACCGGGGAGCTGTTTTTT. Translated: CASVRDTSTGELFF. The chain links TRBV5-1 to TRBJ2-2, with a weak D call TRBD1 (6 bases). Germline assignment: CDR1 SGHRS and CDR2 YFSETQ. The CDR3 sequence is 14 residues long. The V end lost 8 bases, the J end lost 4 bases, and 15 bases lay between the germline ends.

V gene TRBV28 combines with J gene TRBJ1-2; 8 bases align to TRBD1. Germline loops: CDR1 MDHEN, CDR2 SYDVKM. The V gene end was trimmed by 6 bases and the J gene end by 5 bases; junction bases not matched to a gene: 8. The CDR3 runs to 14 residues. Here the CDR3 reads CASRGTGAAYGYTF. CDR3 coding DNA: TGTGCCAGCAGGGGGACAGGAGCCGCTTATGGCTACACCTTC.

Concerning this clone itself: Other DNA sequences within the sample encode an identical CDR3. The rearrangement uses TRBV2 and TRBJ2-2; 11 bases fit TRBD1. The CDR3 totals 14 residues. The V gene end was trimmed by 5 bases and the J gene end by 6 bases; junction bases not matched to a gene: 2. Looked up from germline, CDR1 is SNHLY and CDR2 is FYNNEI. The CDR3 loop reads CASSPGQGAGELFF. In DNA form, the CDR3 reads TGTGCCAGCAGTCCGGGACAGGGGGCCGGGGAGCTGTTTTTT.

The chain combines TRBV6-1 with TRBJ1-5; a possible D gene is TRBD1 (6 bases). CDR1 MNHNS and CDR2 SASEGT come from the germline V gene. The V end was cut by 8 bases, the J end by 7 bases, with 21 bases between. The CDR3 covers 15 residues. The CDR3 reads CASGLRGQWEQPQHF. CDR3 DNA sequence: TGTGCCAGCGGTCTCCGGGGGCAATGGGAACAGCCCCAGCATTTT.

This clone was picked up one time. V is TRBV5-4 and J is TRBJ2-7; D is perhaps TRBD1 (6 bases). Germline CDR1 and CDR2: SGHNT and YYREEE (reference sequence). Trimming left V 3 bases short and J 2 bases short, with 12 bases between. CDR3 length: 14 amino acids. The CDR3 region has the DNA TGTGCCAGCAGCTCCGGGACATCTCCCTACGAGCAGTACTTC. Translated: CASSSGTSPYEQYF.